The clone carrying this TCR beta chain appeared once. What it binds is unknown. This entry comes from a study of CD8+ T cells in alopecia areata. Overall study: After 6 to 18 months of tofacitinib, follow-up continued 6 months off drug. Severity among treated patients was scored by the percentage of scalp area affected.

TCR sequencing used cDNA made by reverse transcription of extracted RNA. Only in-frame clones appear in the TCRdb table, and some are missing; sequencing was by immunoSEQ multiplex PCR. Altogether 100,000 to 140,000 clones are present, about 83% being singletons, with the ten largest covering 24%. Study results and limitations: While patients received tofacitinib, many expanded lesional clones remained present in scalp and blood. Mice showed clearer TCR sharing than patients did, a gap that was possibly HLA-related.

The treatment: oral pan-JAK inhibitor, 5-10 mg twice daily. After removal of 1 base from V and 4 bases from J, the junction contained 11 bases not matched to a gene. This CDR3 comprises 17 residues. Germline assignment: CDR1 SGHVS and CDR2 FQNEAQ. The rearrangement uses TRBV7-8 and TRBJ2-3; 7 bases agree with TRBD2. This TCR was sampled from a human donor with alopecia areata. Sequences were derived from CD8+ T cells sorted from blood, sampled at week 24, from a patient treated with tofacitinib. This chain's CDR3 is CASSLGFQRGGADTQYF. CDR3 coding DNA: TGTGCCAGCAGCTTAGGTTTCCAGCGGGGAGGGGCAGATACGCAGTATTTT. The variable domain in full, completed from reference TRBV7-8 and TRBJ2-3, reads GAGVSQSPRYKVAKRGQDVALRCDPISGHVSLFWYQQALGQGPEFLTYFQNEAQLDKSGLPSDRFFAERPEGSVSTLKIQRTQQEDSAVYLCASSLGFQRGGADTQYFGPGTRLTVL.